The following is a T cell receptor (beta chain) sequence with its context. The target of this receptor is not known. Base qualities were left out, and no much larger clone turns up one base away. V and J are trimmed by 4 bases and 7 bases, and the gene matches miss 12 bases of the junction. The CDR3 holds 16 amino acids from the cysteine to the phenylalanine. Only the CDR3 DNA stays, 48 bases, in frame from base 1. Reading the germline V gene gives CDR1 MGHDK and CDR2 SYGVNS. The source of the sample is a study of T cell changes during pregnancy in multiple sclerosis (dated by TCRdb to between 2018 and 2020). Regarding the study in general: In women with multiple sclerosis, the researchers looked at how the T cell repertoire shifted as pregnancy progressed.

Library method: the immunoSEQ multiplex PCR assay. What TCRdb holds here is the immuneACCESS table cut down to in-frame rearrangements. Part of the clones is not present; checked against another copy, under half of the missing clones reflect an unresolved V gene, and the others are unexplained. Here the sample has tens of thousands of clones; over 70% occur a single time. Of the sample, more than 4.5% is held by the ten largest clones. This TCR came from a female donor in good health, enrolled as a control in a pregnancy study. Here the chain combines TRBV25-1 and TRBJ2-1; TRBD1 matches 8 bases in the middle. Sequenced material: peripheral blood, taken in the first trimester of pregnancy. The nucleotides read TGTGCCAGCAGTGGAACCACAGGGGGGCAGGAGAATGAGCAGTTCTTC. Protein translation: CASSGTTGGQENEQFF. The variable domain in full, with residues beyond the CDR3 obtained from the reference TRBV25-1 and TRBJ2-1 genes, is EADIYQTPRYLVIGTGKKITLECSQTMGHDKMYWYQQDPGMELHLIHYSYGVNSTEKGDLSSESTVSRIRTEHFPLTLESARPSHTSQYLCASSGTTGGQENEQFFGPGTRLTVL.